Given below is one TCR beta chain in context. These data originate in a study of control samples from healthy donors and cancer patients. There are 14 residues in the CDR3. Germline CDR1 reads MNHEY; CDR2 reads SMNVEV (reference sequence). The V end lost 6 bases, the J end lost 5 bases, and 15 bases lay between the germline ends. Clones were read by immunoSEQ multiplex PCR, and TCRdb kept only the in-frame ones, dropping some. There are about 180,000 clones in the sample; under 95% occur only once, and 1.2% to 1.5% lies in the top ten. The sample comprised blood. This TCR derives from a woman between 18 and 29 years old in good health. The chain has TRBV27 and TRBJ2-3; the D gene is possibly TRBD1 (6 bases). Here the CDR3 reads CASRESRGGDTQYF. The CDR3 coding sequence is TGTGCCAGCAGAGAGTCCAGGGGTGGAGATACGCAGTATTTT.